This T cell receptor beta chain was observed in a study of shared clonotypes between healthy human individuals. Findings and caveats of the study: Roughly 4.6% of naive CD4 clonotypes were common to a handful of donors.

Several immunoSEQ plates received, in even portions, the genomic DNA of each subset. Produced via immunoSEQ multiplex PCR; TCRdb's table is partial and in-frame only. The sample carries 2,500,000 or so clones, more than 80% recorded once. Germline CDR1 is SQVTM and CDR2 is ANQGSEA. V lost 8 bases and J 3 bases, leaving 17 bases between the germline ends. CDR3 length: 13 amino acids. In the case of this clone: Its antigen remains unknown.

In the CD4+ fraction, cells were divided into CD45RA+ naive and CD45RA-negative memory subsets. This TCR was recovered from a man aged 18 to 29 in good health. Sequenced sample: naive CD4+ T cells sorted from blood. Subset indicated: CD45RA+ positively selected. The V call is TRBV29-1, the J call TRBJ2-7, with D tentatively TRBD2 (6 bases). The CDR3 bases are TGCAGCACAACCGGGACGGGACTCTACGAGCAGTACTTC. Residues: CSTTGTGLYEQYF.